One and the same sample provided the 5 T cell receptor beta chains below, sequenced in a study of CD8+ T cells in alopecia areata. As for treatment: oral pan-JAK inhibitor, 5-10 mg twice daily. RNA, once extracted, was reverse transcribed into cDNA for use as the sequencing template. Produced via immunoSEQ multiplex PCR; TCRdb's table is partial and in-frame only. The table shows about 180,000 clones, with roughly 58% occurring only once. Here the sequenced sample was CD4+ T cells sorted from blood, taken between weeks 55 and 65, from a patient treated with tofacitinib. Every receptor here comes from a human donor with alopecia areata.

This chain links TRBV6-5 with TRBJ1-1; the D gene is possibly TRBD1 (6 bases). This CDR3 comprises 14 residues. With 7 bases removed from V and 1 base from J, the gap between germline ends came to 13 bases. Germline-derived CDR1 and CDR2 are MNHEY and SVGAGI. The CDR3 sequence: CASNTGQQNTEAFF. The DNA of the CDR3 is TGTGCCAGCAATACCGGACAGCAGAACACTGAAGCTTTCTTT.

This chain uses TRBV25-1 with TRBJ2-5; D call uncertain. Germline loops: CDR1 MGHDK, CDR2 SYGVNS. This CDR3 region has 12 residues. Trimming took off 4 bases at V and 5 bases at J, with 8 bases between the two ends. CDR3 region: CASSGDLETQYF. CDR3 DNA sequence: TGTGCCAGCAGTGGGGATCTGGAGACCCAGTACTTC.

V usage is TRBV7-9 and J usage is TRBJ2-5; possibly TRBD2 for D (6 bases). The CDR3 is 14 amino acids. Trimming removed 3 bases at V and 5 bases at J, with 13 bases between. CDR1 is SEHNR, CDR2 FQNEAQ, per germline (reference sequence). As DNA, the CDR3 is TGTGCCAGCAGCTTCGGAGGGGCGGGGGAGACCCAGTACTTC. This translates into CASSFGGAGETQYF.

This clone was detected a few times. The chain joins TRBV5-1 to TRBJ2-5; D is uncertain. This CDR3 is built from 11 residues. V was trimmed by 4 bases and J by 0 bases, leaving 1 base between them. The germline V gene has CDR1 SGHRS and CDR2 YFSETQ. The CDR3 DNA reads TGCGCCAGCAGCAACCAAGAGACCCAGTACTTC. Translation: CASSNQETQYF. The full variable domain, with the rest looked up from reference TRBV5-1 and TRBJ2-5, is KAGVTQTPRYLIKTRGQQVTLSCSPISGHRSVSWYQQTPGQGLQFLFEYFSETQRNKGNFPGRFSGRQFSNSRSEMNVSTLELGDSALYLCASSNQETQYFGPGTRLLVL.

This clone came up a few times. This chain joins TRBV7-2 and TRBJ2-6; 7 nucleotides match TRBD1. Germline trimming cut 5 bases from V and 8 bases from J; bases unmatched to any gene: 3. The CDR3 is 13 amino acids. The germline V gene encodes CDR1 SGHTA and CDR2 FQGNSA. CDR3 sequence: CASSEQGTNVLTF. The CDR3 nucleotides are TGTGCCAGCAGCGAACAGGGGACCAACGTCCTGACTTTC.